This T cell receptor beta chain was recovered during a study of cytomegalovirus exposure and HLA in healthy donors. The PCR used 60 Vbeta and 13 Jbeta primers. TCRdb's table, derived via immunoSEQ multiplex PCR, lists solely in-frame clones and lacks some. The sample consists of over 75,000 clones, approximately 80% of them appearing once. Findings of the study overall: Upon later analysis, TCR association rates were observed to vary by HLA locus, being highest for DRB1 and lowest for HLA-C.

Remarks on this clone: As yet, its antigen is unknown.

Germline CDR1 is SGHVS and CDR2 is FQNEAQ. This CDR3 has 15 residues. V shed 2 bases, J shed 6 bases, and the junction held 5 bases outside the gene matches. The chain has TRBV7-8 and TRBJ1-5; TRBD1 agrees at 9 bases. The sequence was collected from a man under 40 in good health and CMV-seropositive. The material sequenced was PBMCs. The CDR3 reads CASSLSTGGRQPQHF. CDR3 in DNA: TGTGCCAGCAGCTTATCGACAGGGGGACGTCAGCCCCAGCATTTT. The complete variable domain, with remaining parts taken from reference TRBV7-8 and TRBJ1-5, reads GAGVSQSPRYKVAKRGQDVALRCDPISGHVSLFWYQQALGQGPEFLTYFQNEAQLDKSGLPSDRFFAERPEGSVSTLKIQRTQQEDSAVYLCASSLSTGGRQPQHFGDGTRLSIL.